The rows below give T cell receptor beta chains drawn from one sample of a study of T cell responses to AZD1222 COVID-19 vaccine. Clones were sequenced by immunoSEQ multiplex PCR, and TCRdb holds only the in-frame ones, with some missing. Of some 140,000 clones listed, approximately 84% are singletons. Sequencing was performed on peripheral blood, taken on day 0 of AZD1222 vaccination. These receptors were obtained from an adult in good health. Each CDR3 is given with its conserved first and last residue. A D gene is named only where the DNA matches it firmly. Size values are once, few and many counts, or a class for expanded clones, and some rows have none.

j_call v_call clone_size d_call cdr3_aa cdr3_nt
TRBJ1-1 TRBV3-1/TRBV3-2 NA NA CASSHRTSVNTEAFF TGTGCCAGCAGCCATAGGACATCGGTCAACACTGAAGCTTTCTTT
TRBJ1-5 TRBV9 NA NA CASSAGRYNQPQHF TGTGCCAGCAGCGCCGGACGGTACAATCAGCCCCAGCATTTT
TRBJ1-1 TRBV2 NA TRBD1 CASTITGEVSTEAFF TGTGCCAGCACCATAACAGGGGAAGTCAGCACTGAAGCTTTCTTT
TRBJ2-7 TRBV12-3/TRBV12-4 NA TRBD1 CASEGQGGPEQYF TGTGCCAGTGAGGGACAGGGGGGACCCGAGCAGTACTTC
TRBJ1-5 TRBV5-8 NA NA CASSLEWGKGNQPQHF TGTGCCAGCAGCCTAGAATGGGGGAAAGGTAATCAGCCCCAGCATTTT
TRBJ2-1 TRBV2 NA TRBD2 CASSVTSGGPSSYNEQFF TGTGCCAGCAGTGTAACTAGCGGGGGGCCGAGCTCCTACAATGAGCAGTTCTTC
TRBJ1-1 TRBV7-9 NA NA CASSPSAGVFSEAFF TGTGCCAGCAGCCCCTCGGCAGGGGTATTCTCTGAAGCTTTCTTT
TRBJ1-4 TRBV5-1 NA TRBD1 CASRKQGAEKLFF TGCGCCAGTCGGAAACAGGGGGCTGAAAAACTGTTTTTT
TRBJ1-4 TRBV9 once NA CASSVATWDAGEKLFF TGTGCCAGCAGCGTAGCTACGTGGGATGCCGGAGAAAAACTGTTTTTT
TRBJ2-6 TRBV27 NA NA CASSLLGAGANVLTF TGTGCCAGCAGTTTATTAGGAGCCGGGGCCAACGTCCTGACTTTC
TRBJ1-5 TRBV6-1 NA NA CASSERSGSNQPQHF TGTGCCAGCAGTGAAAGGTCTGGAAGCAATCAGCCCCAGCATTTT
TRBJ1-1 TRBV24-1 NA TRBD1 CATSEGQGRRAFF TGTGCCACCAGTGAGGGACAGGGCAGGCGAGCTTTCTTT
TRBJ1-5 TRBV15 NA TRBD1 CATSTGGSGNQPQHF TGTGCCACCAGTACAGGGGGATCGGGCAATCAGCCCCAGCATTTT
TRBJ2-5 TRBV5-6 NA NA CASSLPGPSDQYF TGTGCCAGCAGCTTGCCGGGACCCTCGGACCAGTACTTC
TRBJ1-2 TRBV25-1 once TRBD1 CASSEDREVSGYTF TGTGCCAGCAGTGAGGACAGGGAAGTGAGTGGCTACACCTTC
TRBJ2-1 TRBV5-1 NA NA CASSPSDRGGSYNEQFF TGCGCCAGCAGCCCATCCGATAGGGGGGGCTCCTACAATGAGCAGTTCTTC
TRBJ1-5 TRBV6-5 NA TRBD1 CASHLGTGNQPQHF TGTGCCAGCCATTTGGGGACAGGTAATCAGCCCCAGCATTTT
TRBJ2-3 TRBV6-5 NA NA CASSKDGYTDTQYF TGTGCCAGCAGTAAGGACGGATACACAGATACGCAGTATTTT
TRBJ2-6 TRBV19 NA NA CASSLETGRGANVLTF TGTGCCAGTAGTCTCGAAACAGGACGAGGGGCCAACGTCCTGACTTTC
TRBJ1-1 TRBV28 NA NA CASSFQPTAPEAFF TGTGCCAGCAGTTTCCAACCGACAGCCCCTGAAGCTTTCTTT
TRBJ1-2 TRBV7-8 NA NA CASSLEQGGYGYTF TGTGCCAGCAGCTTAGAACAGGGCGGCTATGGCTACACCTTC
TRBJ1-1 TRBV5-5 NA TRBD1 CASSLMRGLGTEAFF TGTGCCAGCAGTCTTATGAGGGGGCTTGGCACTGAAGCTTTCTTT
TRBJ1-2 TRBV14 NA NA CASSDQGLGNYGYTF TGTGCCAGCAGCGATCAGGGTCTTGGAAACTATGGCTACACCTTC
TRBJ2-3 TRBV6-5 NA TRBD2 CASSYSQAGGSDTQYF TGTGCCAGCAGTTACTCGCAGGCGGGGGGGTCAGATACGCAGTATTTT
TRBJ1-2 TRBV5-1 NA NA CASSLGTLLDYGYTF TGCGCCAGCAGCTTGGGTACGCTCCTGGACTATGGCTACACCTTC
TRBJ1-2 TRBV5-4 NA NA CASSLDRLGGYTF TGTGCCAGCAGCTTGGACAGGTTAGGTGGCTACACCTTC
TRBJ1-6 TRBV28 NA NA CASKEGRRGNSPLHF TGTGCCAGCAAAGAGGGGCGCCGGGGTAATTCACCCCTCCACTTT
TRBJ2-7 TRBV10-3 NA NA CAISENDEQYF TGTGCCATCAGTGAAAACGACGAGCAGTACTTC
TRBJ2-1 TRBV5-1 NA NA CASSLAVGRLAYNEQFF TGCGCCAGCAGCTTGGCCGTTGGAAGGCTGGCGTACAATGAGCAGTTCTTC
TRBJ1-1 TRBV5-1 NA NA CASSLRQNTEAFF TGCGCCAGCAGCTTGCGCCAGAACACTGAAGCTTTCTTT
TRBJ2-2 TRBV11-2 NA NA CASSPQLAGELFF TGTGCCAGCAGCCCCCAGTTGGCCGGGGAGCTGTTTTTT
TRBJ1-2 TRBV27 once NA CASTSGQERGYTF TGTGCCAGCACCTCGGGGCAAGAGAGGGGCTACACCTTC
TRBJ2-7 TRBV5-8 NA TRBD1 CASSLASWDRVSYEQYF TGTGCCAGCAGCTTGGCTTCGTGGGACAGGGTATCCTACGAGCAGTACTTC
TRBJ1-2 TRBV12-3/TRBV12-4 NA NA CASTTYGEGGYTF TGTGCCAGCACCACCTACGGGGAGGGCGGCTACACCTTC
TRBJ1-6 TRBV7-8 NA TRBD1 CASSPEGTGNSPLHF TGTGCCAGCAGCCCAGAAGGGACAGGGAACTCACCCCTCCACTTT
TRBJ1-2 TRBV30 NA TRBD1 CAWSWDRGPYGYTF TGTGCCTGGAGTTGGGACAGGGGCCCCTATGGCTACACCTTC
TRBJ1-2 TRBV11-1 NA NA CASSPSGRNYGYTF TGTGCCAGCAGCCCTTCGGGACGGAACTATGGCTACACCTTC
TRBJ1-5 TRBV5-1 NA NA CASRRSNRGDQPQHF TGCGCCAGCAGACGATCGAATAGGGGAGATCAGCCCCAGCATTTT
TRBJ2-3 TRBV6-4 NA NA CASKDGYTDTQYF TGTGCCAGCAAGGACGGATACACAGATACGCAGTATTTT
TRBJ2-5 TRBV5-1 NA TRBD2 CASSLGISGEGETQYF TGCGCCAGCAGCTTGGGGATTAGCGGGGAAGGGGAGACCCAGTACTTC
TRBJ1-1 TRBV3-1/TRBV3-2 NA NA CASSSRARGVRPEAFF TGTGCCAGCAGCTCCCGGGCACGGGGTGTCAGACCTGAAGCTTTCTTT
TRBJ2-7 TRBV7-3 NA NA CASSPRQGGDEQYF TGTGCCAGCAGCCCGCGGCAGGGAGGAGACGAGCAGTACTTC
TRBJ1-1 TRBV25-1 NA NA CASSEMGVYTEAFF TGTGCCAGCAGTGAAATGGGGGTGTACACTGAAGCTTTCTTT
TRBJ1-2 TRBV27 NA NA CASSLSYGGANYGYTF TGTGCCAGCAGTTTATCTTACGGGGGAGCGAACTATGGCTACACCTTC
TRBJ2-5 TRBV15 once NA CATSMGLDWQETQYF TGTGCCACCAGCATGGGGTTAGATTGGCAAGAGACCCAGTACTTC
TRBJ2-2 TRBV6-6 few NA CASSLTGGELFF TGTGCCAGCAGCCTCACCGGCGGGGAGCTGTTTTTT
TRBJ2-7 TRBV6-5 few TRBD1 CATRTRQGVSYEQYF TGTGCCACCCGTACCCGACAGGGGGTATCCTACGAGCAGTACTTC
TRBJ1-6 TRBV4-1 NA NA CASSQDLTGRSPLHF TGCGCCAGCAGCCAGGACTTGACAGGTAGATCACCCCTCCACTTT
TRBJ1-2 TRBV5-6 NA NA CASSLDRRERDYGYTF TGTGCCAGCAGCTTGGATCGAAGGGAGCGTGACTATGGCTACACCTTC
TRBJ1-5 TRBV2 NA NA CASTGTAGQPQHF TGTGCCAGCACTGGAACAGCGGGTCAGCCCCAGCATTTT
TRBJ1-1 TRBV5-1 NA NA CASSFATAMNTEAFF TGCGCCAGCAGCTTTGCGACGGCCATGAACACTGAAGCTTTCTTT
TRBJ2-7 TRBV5-6 NA TRBD1 CASSPQGGLSYEQYF TGTGCCAGCAGCCCACAGGGGGGTCTTTCCTACGAGCAGTACTTC
TRBJ1-1 TRBV5-1 NA TRBD1 CASSLGTGALEAFF TGCGCCAGCAGCTTGGGGACAGGGGCCTTGGAAGCTTTCTTT